This T cell receptor beta chain was identified during a study of blood T cell repertoires in COVID-19. Study details: Whether acute or convalescent, the COVID-19 samples came from the United States, Italy and Spain. Sample material is recorded as cDNA or gDNA derived from T cells, B-cell-depleted T cells, or PBMCs.

How the authors handled the data: From reference gene primer amplification, estimates of nucleated cell counts were derived. The protocol was immunoSEQ multiplex PCR, while the TCRdb copy is restricted to in-frame clones and leaves out a portion. D and trimming come from the DNA, and the V and J calls and clone size come from that table. The table shows 250,000 to 300,000 clones, with approximately 90% occurring only once. Sequenced sample: peripheral blood. The TCR sequence derives from a woman in her 30s with COVID-19, enrolled during active disease.

The CDR3 sequence: CASSLGLAGGYQETQYF. The CDR3 DNA follows: TGTGCCAGCAGCTTGGGGCTAGCGGGAGGGTACCAAGAGACCCAGTACTTC. The rearrangement uses TRBV5-8 and TRBJ2-5; 12 bases line up with TRBD2. The CDR3 covers 17 residues. Germline V gene lookup returns CDR1 SGHTS and CDR2 YDEGEE. J lost 0 bases, V lost 0 bases, and 3 bases had no gene match. Complete variable domain (other parts from reference TRBV5-8 and TRBJ2-5): EAGVTQSPTHLIKTRGQQATLRCSPISGHTSVYWYQQALGLGLQFLLWYDEGEERNRGNFPPRFSGRQFPNYSSELNVNALELEDSALYLCASSLGLAGGYQETQYFGPGTRLLVL.